This T cell receptor beta chain emerged from a study of blood T cell repertoires in COVID-19. Whole-study context: The United States, Italy and Spain were the sources of the acute and convalescent COVID-19 samples. The cDNA or gDNA used as material had been derived from T cells, B-cell-depleted T cells, or PBMCs.

Here immunoSEQ multiplex PCR was the method, and the copy in TCRdb shows in-frame clones only, minus some. The sample includes hundreds of thousands of clones, 85% to 90% seen only once; the top ten take approximately 1.2%. Germline lookup yields CDR1 SGHNT and CDR2 YENEEA. After removal of 5 bases from V and 5 bases from J, the junction contained 5 bases not matched to a gene. The CDR3 is 14 amino acids. This clone has a handful of counts. Recovery meant two consecutive negative NP/OP PCR tests, professional clearance, or resolved symptoms. The receptor was derived from a man aged 25 to 40 who had recovered from COVID-19. The rearrangement joins TRBV11-3 to TRBJ2-1; TRBD2 matches 8 bases. Material for sequencing was PBMCs or T cells enriched from blood (not recorded which). CDR3: CASSRRGGNNEQFF. In DNA form, the CDR3 reads TGTGCCAGCAGCCGACGGGGGGGAAACAATGAGCAGTTCTTC.